These T cell receptor beta chains were read from a single sample in a study of cytomegalovirus exposure and HLA in healthy donors. The protocol was immunoSEQ multiplex PCR, while the TCRdb copy is restricted to in-frame clones and leaves out a portion. The sample includes over 150,000 clones, around 80% of them seen just once. What was sequenced was PBMCs. These receptors were taken from a boy younger than 10 in good health and CMV-seronegative. Each CDR3 is given with its conserved first and last residue. D genes are given only for firm matches. Expanded clones are given a class, and other clones once, few, many or no size at all.

V	size	J	D	DNA	CDR3
TRBV5-1	once	TRBJ2-5	TRBD2	TGCGCCAGCAGCTTGGACCCTCCGGGGGGGACCCAAGAGACCCAGTACTTC	CASSLDPPGGTQETQYF
TRBV30	.	TRBJ1-1	.	TGTGCCTGGAGGGGGTGGGGGCGCGACACTGAAGCTTTCTTT	CAWRGWGRDTEAFF
TRBV10-3	.	TRBJ2-7	TRBD2	TGTGCCATCAGTGATGCTAGCGGGAGCCACGAGCAGTACTTC	CAISDASGSHEQYF
TRBV18	.	TRBJ1-2	TRBD1	TGTGCCAGCTCACCACCGTCAGGGGGAAGCTATGGCTACACCTTC	CASSPPSGGSYGYTF
TRBV12-2	.	TRBJ1-1	.	TGTGCAAGTCGGTCCCCGGCGTCCACGGGGAACACTGAAGCTTTCTTT	CASRSPASTGNTEAFF
TRBV6-1	once	TRBJ2-7	TRBD2	TGTGCCAGCAGTGCCCACAGTGGGGGGGGATACGAGCAGTACTTC	CASSAHSGGGYEQYF
TRBV4-3	once	TRBJ2-1	TRBD2	TGCGCCAGCAGCCGAGATAGCGGGGGGGCGCGTGAGCAGTTCTTC	CASSRDSGGAREQFF
TRBV29-1	.	TRBJ1-1	TRBD1	TGCAGCGTCAGGACAGGGGGCTCCACTGAAGCTTTCTTT	CSVRTGGSTEAFF
TRBV19	once	TRBJ2-3	TRBD2	TGTGCCAGTAGTGCCAGGAGCGGGGGCACAGATACGCAGTATTTT	CASSARSGGTDTQYF
TRBV4-2	.	TRBJ2-1	TRBD2	TGTGCCAGCAGCCAAGAAATCCCGACTAGCGGGGGGGACAATGAGCAGTTCTTC	CASSQEIPTSGGDNEQFF
TRBV5-4	.	TRBJ2-3	TRBD2	TGTGCCAGCAGTCCGGGGGGAGAGGCAGATACGCAGTATTTT	CASSPGGEADTQYF
TRBV2	few	TRBJ2-3	TRBD2	TGTGCCAGCAGTGACACTCAGGGACTAGCGGGAGGGAACACAGATACGCAGTATTTT	CASSDTQGLAGGNTDTQYF